Reported below is one TCR beta chain. Clones were read by immunoSEQ multiplex PCR, and TCRdb kept only the in-frame ones, dropping some. This table holds about 83,000 clones, approximately 86% found once. The germline V gene has CDR1 MNHEY and CDR2 SMNVEV (reference sequence). The CDR3 contains 14 residues. V lost 6 bases to trimming and J lost 0 bases, with 8 bases between them. These data are taken from a study of ipilimumab plus nivolumab after autologous stem cell transplantation. Study as a whole: Median doses per patient: four to six ipilimumab, under 10 nivolumab.

Starting 14 to 28 days after autologous transplant, ipilimumab 1 mg/kg was given. The material was PBMCs, obtained in a trial of ipilimumab plus nivolumab as post-transplant consolidation. The chain is built from TRBV27 and TRBJ2-2, with D perhaps matching TRBD1 (5 bases). The source of this sequence is a male donor with diffuse large B-cell lymphoma. The CDR3 DNA reads TGTGCCAGCAGCCGGACACCGAACACCGGGGAGCTGTTTTTT. This encodes CASSRTPNTGELFF.